In its sample, the clone carrying this TCR beta chain was seen many times. What it binds is not known. This record comes from a study of CD8 T cells in ankylosing spondylitis. A single record per CDR3 protein comes from TCRdb applying MiXCR to the 5' RACE reads. This sample carries around 300,000 distinct CDR3 sequences, around 10% of them seen once, and the ten largest clones take roughly a tenth. Points from the study as a whole: Several of the motif variants were reported before in synovial fluid and blood from reactive arthritis.

V was trimmed by 7 bases and J by 0 bases, leaving 14 bases between them. CDR1 is SGHRS, CDR2 YFSETQ, per germline. The CDR3 length is 14 residues. Material: blood, either unsorted or a sorted T cell fraction (not recorded which). This clonotype was sampled from a female donor with ankylosing spondylitis or in good health (not recorded which). The V and J genes are TRBV5-1 and TRBJ2-7; D not resolved. CDR3 DNA: TGCGCCAGCGCCGTATCCCTCGGCTCCTACGAGCAGTACTTC. It codes for CASAVSLGSYEQYF. The full variable domain, its missing parts supplied by reference TRBV5-1 and TRBJ2-7, is KAGVTQTPRYLIKTRGQQVTLSCSPISGHRSVSWYQQTPGQGLQFLFEYFSETQRNKGNFPGRFSGRQFSNSRSEMNVSTLELGDSALYLCASAVSLGSYEQYFGPGTRLTVT.